This entry is about one T cell receptor (beta chain). Its target is unknown. TCR beta CDR3 sequences were amplified from RNA transcripts. A first-round RT-PCR of the TCR CDR3 used the HTBI primer set. MiXCR was run by TCRdb on the multiplex PCR reads, yielding one entry per CDR3 protein. The sample lists about 640,000 distinct CDR3 sequences, around 21% seen once, with about 34% in the top ten. A Clinical Activity Score of at least 3, a NOSPECS grade of at least 4 and a duration under 3 months were recorded in the ophthalmopathy patients. Uncontrolled infection, other autoimmune disease, pregnancy or lactation excluded patients. Used for diagnoses were clinical symptoms, serum thyroxine and TRAb, thyroid ultrasound and orbital computed tomography. The sample originates from a study of T cells in Graves' hyperthyroidism and ophthalmopathy. Study-wide findings and caveats: Clonotypes that were expanded in thyroid above 0.001 mostly appeared in blood too.

The CDR3 totals 15 residues. Germline lookup yields CDR1 SGDLS and CDR2 YYNGEE. V was cut by 0 bases and J by 0 bases, with 10 bases left in between. The sequencing input was blood. This receptor was taken from a man aged 25 to 40 with Graves' ophthalmopathy. This chain uses TRBV9 with TRBJ2-7; D is tentatively TRBD1 or TRBD2 (6 bases each). The DNA of the CDR3 is TGTGCCAGCAGCGTAGGGGGGGCAAGCTCCTACGAGCAGTACTTC. This translates into CASSVGGASSYEQYF.